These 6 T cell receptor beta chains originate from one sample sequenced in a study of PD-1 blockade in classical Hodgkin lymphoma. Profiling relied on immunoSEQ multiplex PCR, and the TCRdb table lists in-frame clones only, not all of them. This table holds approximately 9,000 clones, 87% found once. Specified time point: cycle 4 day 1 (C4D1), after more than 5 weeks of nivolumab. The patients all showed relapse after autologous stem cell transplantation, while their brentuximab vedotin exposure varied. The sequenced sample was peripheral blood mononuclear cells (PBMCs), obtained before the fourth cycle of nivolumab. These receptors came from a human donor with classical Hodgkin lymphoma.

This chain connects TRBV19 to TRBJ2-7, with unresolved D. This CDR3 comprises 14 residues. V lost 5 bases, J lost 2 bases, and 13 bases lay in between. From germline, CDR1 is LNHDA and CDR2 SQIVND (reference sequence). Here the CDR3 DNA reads TGTGCCAGTAGTGACCCAGGAGCTACCTACGAGCAGTACTTC. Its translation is CASSDPGATYEQYF.

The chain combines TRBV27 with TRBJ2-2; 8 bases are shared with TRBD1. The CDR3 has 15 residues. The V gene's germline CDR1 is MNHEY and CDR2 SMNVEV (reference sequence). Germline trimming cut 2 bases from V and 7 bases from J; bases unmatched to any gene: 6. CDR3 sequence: CASSLGGQAGGELFF. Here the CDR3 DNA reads TGTGCCAGCAGTTTAGGGGGACAGGCCGGCGGGGAGCTGTTTTTT.

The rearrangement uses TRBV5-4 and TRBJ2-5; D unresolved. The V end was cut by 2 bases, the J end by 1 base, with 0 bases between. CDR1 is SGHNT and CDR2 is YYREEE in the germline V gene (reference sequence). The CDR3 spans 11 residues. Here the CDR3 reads CASSFQETQYF. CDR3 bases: TGTGCCAGCAGCTTCCAAGAGACCCAGTACTTC.

This CDR3 reads CASSARDNTEAFF. The CDR3 region has the DNA TGTGCCAGCAGCGCCAGGGATAACACTGAAGCTTTCTTT. This chain joins TRBV9 and TRBJ1-1; weak D call: TRBD1 (5 bases). The CDR3 runs to 13 residues. Trimming pared 3 bases from V and 2 bases from J, leaving 8 bases between. Germline values: CDR1 SGDLS, CDR2 YYNGEE.

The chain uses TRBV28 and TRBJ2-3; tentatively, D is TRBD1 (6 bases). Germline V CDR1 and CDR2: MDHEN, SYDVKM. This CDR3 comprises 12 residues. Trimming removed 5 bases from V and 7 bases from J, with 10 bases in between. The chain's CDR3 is CASSRTENTQYF. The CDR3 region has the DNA TGTGCCAGCAGTCGGACAGAGAATACGCAGTATTTT.

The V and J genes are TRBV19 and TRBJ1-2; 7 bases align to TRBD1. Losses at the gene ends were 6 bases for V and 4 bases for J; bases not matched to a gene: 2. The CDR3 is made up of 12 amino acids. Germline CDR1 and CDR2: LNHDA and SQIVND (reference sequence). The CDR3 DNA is TGTGCCAGTAGGGGGACAGTCTATGGCTACACCTTC. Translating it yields CASRGTVYGYTF.